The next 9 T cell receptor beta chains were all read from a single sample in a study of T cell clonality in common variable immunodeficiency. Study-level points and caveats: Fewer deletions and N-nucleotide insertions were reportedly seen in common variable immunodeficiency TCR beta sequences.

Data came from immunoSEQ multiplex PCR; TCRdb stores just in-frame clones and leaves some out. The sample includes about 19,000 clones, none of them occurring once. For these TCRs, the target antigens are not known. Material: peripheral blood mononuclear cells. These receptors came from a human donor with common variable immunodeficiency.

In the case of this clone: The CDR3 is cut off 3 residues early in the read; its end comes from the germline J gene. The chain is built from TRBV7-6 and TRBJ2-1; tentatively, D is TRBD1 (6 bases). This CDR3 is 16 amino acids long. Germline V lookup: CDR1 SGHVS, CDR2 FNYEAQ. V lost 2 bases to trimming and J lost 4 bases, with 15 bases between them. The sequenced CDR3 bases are TGTGCCAGCAGCTTACCTCAGGGGATCGGGTACAATGAG. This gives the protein CASSLPQGIGYNE. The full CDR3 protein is CASSLPQGIGYNEQFF.

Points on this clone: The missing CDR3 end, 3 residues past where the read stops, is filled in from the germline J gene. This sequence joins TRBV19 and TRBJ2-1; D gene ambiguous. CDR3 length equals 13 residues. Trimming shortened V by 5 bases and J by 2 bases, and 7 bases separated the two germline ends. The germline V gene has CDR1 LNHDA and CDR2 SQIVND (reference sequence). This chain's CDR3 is CASSLAPYNEQFF. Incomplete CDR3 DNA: TGTGCCAGTAGTCTGGCACCCTACAATGAG.

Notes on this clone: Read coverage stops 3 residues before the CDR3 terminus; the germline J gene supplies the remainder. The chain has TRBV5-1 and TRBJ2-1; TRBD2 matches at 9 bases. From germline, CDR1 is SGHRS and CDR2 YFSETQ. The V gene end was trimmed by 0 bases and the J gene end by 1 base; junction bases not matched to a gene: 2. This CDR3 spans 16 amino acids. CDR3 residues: CASSLGLAASYNEQFF. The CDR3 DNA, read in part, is TGCGCCAGCAGCTTGGGACTAGCGGCTTCCTACAATGAG. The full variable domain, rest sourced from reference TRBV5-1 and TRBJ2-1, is KAGVTQTPRYLIKTRGQQVTLSCSPISGHRSVSWYQQTPGQGLQFLFEYFSETQRNKGNFPGRFSGRQFSNSRSEMNVSTLELGDSALYLCASSLGLAASYNEQFFGPGTRLTVL.

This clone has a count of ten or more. Partial CDR3 DNA: TGCAGTGCTAGTACGGGACAGGTTAATTCACCC. Protein product: CSASTGQVNSP. In full, the CDR3 reads CSASTGQVNSPLHF. V usage is TRBV20-1 and J usage is TRBJ1-6; 8 bases line up with TRBD1. The sequenced fragment ends 3 residues before the CDR3 boundary, so the rest is inferred from the germline J gene. Looked up from germline, CDR1 is DFQATT and CDR2 is SNEGSKA (reference sequence). There are 14 residues in the CDR3. The trim removed 3 bases at V and 6 bases at J, leaving 4 bases unmatched.

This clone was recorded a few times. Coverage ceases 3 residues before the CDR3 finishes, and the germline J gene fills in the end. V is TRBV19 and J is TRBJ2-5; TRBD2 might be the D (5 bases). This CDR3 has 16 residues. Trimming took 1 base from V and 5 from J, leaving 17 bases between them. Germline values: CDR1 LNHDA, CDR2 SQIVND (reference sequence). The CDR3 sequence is CASSIGAGRTGETQYF. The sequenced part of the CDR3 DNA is TGTGCCAGTAGTATAGGGGCTGGCCGGACTGGGGAGACC.

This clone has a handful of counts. CDR3 amino acids: CASSDQGNTEAFF. The part of the CDR3 DNA that was read is TGTGCCAGCAGCGACCAGGGGAACACTGAA. This chain joins TRBV7-9 and TRBJ1-1, with a weak D call TRBD1 (5 bases). The CDR3 end lies 3 residues beyond the end of the read and is filled in from the germline J gene. The germline gives CDR1 SEHNR, CDR2 FQNEAQ (reference sequence). V lost 5 bases and J lost 1, with 8 bases in between. This CDR3 region has 13 residues.

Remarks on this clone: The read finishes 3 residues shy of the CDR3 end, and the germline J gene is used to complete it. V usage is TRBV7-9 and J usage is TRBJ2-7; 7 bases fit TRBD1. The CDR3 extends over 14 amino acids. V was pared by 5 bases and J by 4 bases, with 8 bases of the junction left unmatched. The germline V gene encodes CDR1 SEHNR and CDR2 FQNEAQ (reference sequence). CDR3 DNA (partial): TGTGCCAGCAGCCATATCGACAGGGAGTACGAG. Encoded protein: CASSHIDREYE. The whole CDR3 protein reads CASSHIDREYEQYF.

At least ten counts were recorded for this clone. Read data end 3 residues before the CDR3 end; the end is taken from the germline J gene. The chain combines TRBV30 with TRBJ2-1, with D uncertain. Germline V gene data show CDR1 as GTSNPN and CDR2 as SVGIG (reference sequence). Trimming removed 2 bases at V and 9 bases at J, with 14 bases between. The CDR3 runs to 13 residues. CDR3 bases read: TGTGCCTGGAGTCGACTTAAGAATGGTGAG. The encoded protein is CAWSRLKNGE. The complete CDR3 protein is CAWSRLKNGEQFF.

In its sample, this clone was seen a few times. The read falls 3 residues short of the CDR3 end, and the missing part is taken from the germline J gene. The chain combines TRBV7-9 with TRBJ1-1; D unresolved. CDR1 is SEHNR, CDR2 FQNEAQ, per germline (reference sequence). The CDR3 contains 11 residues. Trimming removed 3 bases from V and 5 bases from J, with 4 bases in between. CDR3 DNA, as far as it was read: TGTGCCAGCAGCTTCCGGACTGAA. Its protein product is CASSFRTE. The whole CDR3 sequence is CASSFRTEAFF.